This entry describes one TCR beta chain. Antigen specificity is unknown. The germline V gene encodes CDR1 SGHTA and CDR2 FQGNSA. The CDR3 spans 15 residues. V dropped 1 base and J dropped 1 base, with 9 bases sitting between them. This sample stems from a study of type 1 regulatory T cells. MiXCR, run by TCRdb on the reads, gives a single entry per CDR3 protein. In the table there are roughly 67,000 distinct CDR3 sequences, around 57% of which are singletons. The chain uses TRBV7-2 and TRBJ2-3, with no clear D. Sequencing was performed on cultured T cells, either the whole culture or a sorted T cell fraction (not recorded which). The subset denotes: Tr1-enriched cell product generated in vitro against host alloantigens. The clonotype originates from a human donor in good health. This chain's CDR3 is CASSLGQGRTDTQYF. The CDR3 nucleotides are TGTGCCAGCAGCTTAGGACAAGGCCGCACAGATACGCAGTATTTT.